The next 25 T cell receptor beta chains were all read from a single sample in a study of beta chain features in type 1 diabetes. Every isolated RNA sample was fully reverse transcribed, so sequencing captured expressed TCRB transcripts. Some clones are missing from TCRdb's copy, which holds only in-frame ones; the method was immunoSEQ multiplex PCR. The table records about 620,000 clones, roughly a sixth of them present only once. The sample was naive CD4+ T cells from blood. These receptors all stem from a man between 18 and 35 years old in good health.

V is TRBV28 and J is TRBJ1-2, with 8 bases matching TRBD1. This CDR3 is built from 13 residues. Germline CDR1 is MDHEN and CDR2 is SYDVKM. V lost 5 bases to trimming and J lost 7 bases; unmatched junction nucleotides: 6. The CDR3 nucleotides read TGTGCCAGCAGTGGAGGACAGGGAAGTGGCTACACCTTC. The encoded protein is CASSGGQGSGYTF.

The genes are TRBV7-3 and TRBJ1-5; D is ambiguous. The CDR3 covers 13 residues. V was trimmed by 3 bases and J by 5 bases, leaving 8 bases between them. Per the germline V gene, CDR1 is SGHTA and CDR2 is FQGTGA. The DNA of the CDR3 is TGTGCCAGCAGCTTGACCGTTGATCAGCCCCAGCATTTT. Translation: CASSLTVDQPQHF.

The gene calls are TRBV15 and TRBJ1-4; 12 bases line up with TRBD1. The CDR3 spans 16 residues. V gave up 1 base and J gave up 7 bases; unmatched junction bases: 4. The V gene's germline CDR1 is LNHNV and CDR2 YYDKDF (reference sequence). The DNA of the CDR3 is TGTGCCACCAGCAGAGGGGACAGGGGGCGAGGTGAAAAACTGTTTTTT. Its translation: CATSRGDRGRGEKLFF.

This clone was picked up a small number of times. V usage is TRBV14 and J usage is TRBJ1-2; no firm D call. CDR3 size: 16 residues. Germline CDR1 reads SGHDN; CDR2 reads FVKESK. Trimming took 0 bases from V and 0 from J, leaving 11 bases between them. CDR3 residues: CASSQDWAKANYGYTF. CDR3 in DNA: TGTGCCAGCAGCCAAGATTGGGCAAAAGCTAACTATGGCTACACCTTC.

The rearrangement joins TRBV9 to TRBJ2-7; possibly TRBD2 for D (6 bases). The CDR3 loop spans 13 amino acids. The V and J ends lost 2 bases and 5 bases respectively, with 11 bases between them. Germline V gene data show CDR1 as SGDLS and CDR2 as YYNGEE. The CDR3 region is CASSVGGSHEQYF. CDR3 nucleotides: TGTGCCAGCAGCGTTGGAGGGAGCCACGAGCAGTACTTC.

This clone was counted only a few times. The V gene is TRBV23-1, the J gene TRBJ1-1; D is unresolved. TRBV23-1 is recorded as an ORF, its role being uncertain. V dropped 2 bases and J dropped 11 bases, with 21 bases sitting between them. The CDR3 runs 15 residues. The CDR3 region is CASSQPDPERVMAFF. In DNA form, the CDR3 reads TGCGCCAGCAGTCAACCCGACCCGGAGCGGGTTATGGCTTTCTTT.

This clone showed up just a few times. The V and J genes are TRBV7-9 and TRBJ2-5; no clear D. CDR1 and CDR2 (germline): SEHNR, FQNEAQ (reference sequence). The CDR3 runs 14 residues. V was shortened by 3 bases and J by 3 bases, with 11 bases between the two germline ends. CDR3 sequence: CASSFSLLKETQYF. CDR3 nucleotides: TGTGCCAGCAGCTTTTCTCTGTTGAAAGAGACCCAGTACTTC.

The CDR3 DNA reads as TGTGCCAGCAGCTTAGCGAGGGGGCTAATCATAGCCAAAAACATTCAGTACTTC. Encoded protein: CASSLARGLIIAKNIQYF. The rearrangement joins TRBV7-2 to TRBJ2-4, with TRBD1 matching over 7 bases. V shed 0 bases and J 0 bases; nucleotides not matched to a gene: 8. This CDR3 comprises 18 residues. The germline V gene has CDR1 SGHTA and CDR2 FQGNSA.

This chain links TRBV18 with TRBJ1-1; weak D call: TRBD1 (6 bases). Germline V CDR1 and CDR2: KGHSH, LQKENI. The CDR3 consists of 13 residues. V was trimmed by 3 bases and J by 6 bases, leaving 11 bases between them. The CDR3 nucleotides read TGTGCCAGCTCACCTTTCAGGGGACCTGAAGCTTTCTTT. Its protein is CASSPFRGPEAFF.

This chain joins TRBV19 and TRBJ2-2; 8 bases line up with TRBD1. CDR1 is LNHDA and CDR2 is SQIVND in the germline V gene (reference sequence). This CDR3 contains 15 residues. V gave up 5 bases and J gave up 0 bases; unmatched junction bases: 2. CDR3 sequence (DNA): TGTGCCAGTAGTCTGGGACAGGCGAACACCGGGGAGCTGTTTTTT. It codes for CASSLGQANTGELFF.

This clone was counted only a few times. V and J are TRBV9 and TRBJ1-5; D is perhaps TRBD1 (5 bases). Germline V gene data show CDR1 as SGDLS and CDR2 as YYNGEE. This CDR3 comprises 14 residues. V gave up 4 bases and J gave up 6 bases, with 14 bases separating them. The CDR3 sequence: CASSLRGIGQPQHF. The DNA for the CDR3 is TGTGCCAGCAGCCTTAGGGGTATTGGTCAGCCCCAGCATTTT.

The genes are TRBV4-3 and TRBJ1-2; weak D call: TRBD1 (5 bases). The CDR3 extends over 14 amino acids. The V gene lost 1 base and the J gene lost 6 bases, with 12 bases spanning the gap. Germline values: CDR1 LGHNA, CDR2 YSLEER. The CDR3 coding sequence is TGCGCCAGCAGCCAAGCGACAGCCGGGCATGGCTACACCTTC. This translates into CASSQATAGHGYTF.

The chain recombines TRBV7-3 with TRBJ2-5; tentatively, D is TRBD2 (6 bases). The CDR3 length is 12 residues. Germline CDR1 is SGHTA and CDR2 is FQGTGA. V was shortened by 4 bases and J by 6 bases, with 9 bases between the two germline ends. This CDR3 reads CASSWAGQTQYF. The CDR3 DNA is TGTGCCAGCAGCTGGGCGGGACAGACCCAGTACTTC.

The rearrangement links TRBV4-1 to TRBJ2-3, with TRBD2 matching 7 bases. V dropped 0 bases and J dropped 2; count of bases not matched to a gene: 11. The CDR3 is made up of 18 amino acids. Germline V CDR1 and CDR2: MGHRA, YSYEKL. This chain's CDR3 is CASSQDLAAGANTDTQYF. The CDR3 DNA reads TGCGCCAGCAGCCAAGATCTCGCGGCGGGAGCAAACACAGATACGCAGTATTTT.

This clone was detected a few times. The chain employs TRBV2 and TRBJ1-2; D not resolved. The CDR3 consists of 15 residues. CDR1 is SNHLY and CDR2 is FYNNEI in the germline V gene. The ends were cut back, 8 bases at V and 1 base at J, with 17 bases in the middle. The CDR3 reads CASGLQASLNYGYTF. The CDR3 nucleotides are TGTGCCAGCGGGTTGCAGGCGAGCCTTAACTATGGCTACACCTTC.

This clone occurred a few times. This CDR3 reads CASSSRDRRNTIYF. CDR3 DNA sequence: TGTGCCAGTAGTTCTCGGGACCGGCGAAACACCATATATTTT. V is TRBV19 and J is TRBJ1-3; D might be TRBD1 (5 bases). The germline gives CDR1 LNHDA, CDR2 SQIVND (reference sequence). This CDR3 is 14 amino acids long. Trimming took off 5 bases at V and 5 bases at J, with 13 bases between the two ends. Full variable domain (rest looked up from reference TRBV19 and TRBJ1-3): DGGITQSPKYLFRKEGQNVTLSCEQNLNHDAMYWYRQDPGQGLRLIYYSQIVNDFQKGDIAEGYSVSREKKESFPLTVTSAQKNPTAFYLCASSSRDRRNTIYFGEGSWLTVV.

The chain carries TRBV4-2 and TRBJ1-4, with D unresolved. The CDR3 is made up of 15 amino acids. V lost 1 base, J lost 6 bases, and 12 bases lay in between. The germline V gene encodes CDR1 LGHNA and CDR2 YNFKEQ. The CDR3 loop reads CASSQGVRTDEKLFF. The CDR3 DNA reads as TGTGCCAGCAGCCAAGGAGTCCGGACGGATGAAAAACTGTTTTTT.

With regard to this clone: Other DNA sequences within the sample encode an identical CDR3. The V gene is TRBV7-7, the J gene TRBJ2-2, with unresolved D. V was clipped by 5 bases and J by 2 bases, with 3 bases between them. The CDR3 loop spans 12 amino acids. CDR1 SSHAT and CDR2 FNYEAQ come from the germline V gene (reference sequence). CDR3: CASSLNTGELFF. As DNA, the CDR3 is TGTGCCAGCAGCCTAAACACCGGGGAGCTGTTTTTT.

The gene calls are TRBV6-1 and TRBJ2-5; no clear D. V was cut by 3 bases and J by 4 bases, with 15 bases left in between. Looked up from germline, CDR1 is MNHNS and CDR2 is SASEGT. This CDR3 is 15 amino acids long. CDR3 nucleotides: TGTGCCAGCAGTGACGGAACGGTTATTGGAGAGACCCAGTACTTC. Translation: CASSDGTVIGETQYF.

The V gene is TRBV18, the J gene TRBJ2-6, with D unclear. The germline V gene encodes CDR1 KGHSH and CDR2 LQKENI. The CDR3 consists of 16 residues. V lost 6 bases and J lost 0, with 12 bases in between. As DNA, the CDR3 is TGTGCCAGCTCGGCGCTACGAACCTCTGGGGCCAACGTCCTGACTTTC. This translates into CASSALRTSGANVLTF.

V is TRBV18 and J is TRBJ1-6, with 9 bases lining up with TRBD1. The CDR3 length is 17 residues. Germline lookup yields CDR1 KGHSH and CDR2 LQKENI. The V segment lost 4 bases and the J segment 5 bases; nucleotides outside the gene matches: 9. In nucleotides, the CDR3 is TGTGCCAGCTCACTTACCCCGGGACAGGGCAATAATTCACCCCTCCACTTT. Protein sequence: CASSLTPGQGNNSPLHF.

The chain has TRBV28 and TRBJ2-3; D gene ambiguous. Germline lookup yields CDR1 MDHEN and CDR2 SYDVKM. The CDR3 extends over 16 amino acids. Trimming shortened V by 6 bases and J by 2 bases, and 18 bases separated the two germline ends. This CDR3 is CASSTPALGDTDTQYF. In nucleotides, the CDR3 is TGTGCCAGCAGCACCCCAGCCCTTGGGGACACAGATACGCAGTATTTT. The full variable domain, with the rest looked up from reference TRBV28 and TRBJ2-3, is DVKVTQSSRYLVKRTGEKVFLECVQDMDHENMFWYRQDPGLGLRLIYFSYDVKMKEKGDIPEGYSVSREKKERFSLILESASTNQTSMYLCASSTPALGDTDTQYFGPGTRLTVL.

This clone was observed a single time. The CDR3 loop is CASSFNTGGTEAFF. The CDR3 nucleotides are TGTGCCAGCAGCTTCAATACAGGGGGCACTGAAGCTTTCTTT. The chain has TRBV11-2 and TRBJ1-1; TRBD1 matches at 8 bases. This CDR3 has 14 residues. V gave up 3 bases and J gave up 4 bases; unmatched junction bases: 4. Germline values: CDR1 SGHAT, CDR2 FQNNGV. Full variable domain (remainder filled in from reference TRBV11-2 and TRBJ1-1): EAGVAQSPRYKIIEKRQSVAFWCNPISGHATLYWYQQILGQGPKLLIQFQNNGVVDDSQLPKDRFSAERLKGVDSTLKIQPAKLEDSAVYLCASSFNTGGTEAFFGQGTRLTVV.

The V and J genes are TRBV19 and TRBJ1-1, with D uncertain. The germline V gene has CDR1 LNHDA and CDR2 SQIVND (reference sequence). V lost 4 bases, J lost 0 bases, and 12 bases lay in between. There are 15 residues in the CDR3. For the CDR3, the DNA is TGTGCCAGTAGTACTGAGATTCTCATGAACACTGAAGCTTTCTTT. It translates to CASSTEILMNTEAFF.

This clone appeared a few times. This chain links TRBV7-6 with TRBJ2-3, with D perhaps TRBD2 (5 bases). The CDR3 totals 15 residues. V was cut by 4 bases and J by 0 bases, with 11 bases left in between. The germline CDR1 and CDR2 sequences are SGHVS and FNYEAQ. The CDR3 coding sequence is TGTGCCAGCAGCTCCCTGCTAGCTAGCACAGATACGCAGTATTTT. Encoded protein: CASSSLLASTDTQYF.